This T cell receptor beta chain emerged from a study of CD8+ T cells in alopecia areata. Study details: The tofacitinib course ran for 6 to 18 months and was followed by 6 months off drug.

The sample's treatment: oral pan-JAK inhibitor, 5-10 mg twice daily. This CDR3 contains 15 residues. Looked up from germline, CDR1 is MGHDK and CDR2 is SYGVNS. V lost 2 bases to trimming and J lost 1 base, with 12 bases between them. A word on this clone: As yet, its antigen is unknown.

Extracted RNA was reverse transcribed, and the resulting cDNA served as sequencing template. Generated by immunoSEQ multiplex PCR, the TCRdb table keeps only in-frame clones and is missing some. The table lists approximately 190,000 clones, 58% of them singletons. Notes on the study in general: Numerous expanded lesional clones remained in scalp and blood during tofacitinib. One nonresponder makes the tie between baseline CD8+ expansion and response uncertain.

The sequencing here drew on CD4+ T cells sorted from blood, taken at week 24, from a patient treated with tofacitinib. This sequence joins TRBV25-1 and TRBJ2-7; D is possibly TRBD1 or TRBD2 (5 bases each). The TCR was taken from a human donor with alopecia areata. The CDR3 sequence: CASSEPRGGSYEQYF. The CDR3 bases are TGTGCCAGCAGTGAACCGAGGGGTGGGTCCTACGAGCAGTACTTC.